Listed below are T cell receptor beta chains from one sample, sequenced in a study of cytomegalovirus exposure and HLA in healthy donors. The method was immunoSEQ multiplex PCR; TCRdb's version includes in-frame clones alone and lacks a portion of them. The table shows about 170,000 clones, with around 78% occurring only once. The sample taken for sequencing was PBMCs. The receptor set was obtained from a woman between 25 and 40 years old in good health and CMV-seropositive. Each CDR3 is given with its conserved first and last residue. The D gene is left open where the match is weak. Some rows have no size entry. The others give once, few or many, or a class for an expanded clone.

TRBV13	TRBJ2-2	.	once	CASSLGLQGEFGELFF	TGTGCCAGCAGCTTAGGCCTACAGGGAGAATTCGGGGAGCTGTTTTTT
TRBV6-5	TRBJ1-1	.	.	CASSSGLDTEAFF	TGTGCCAGCTCGTCAGGGTTGGACACTGAAGCTTTCTTT
TRBV2	TRBJ1-5	TRBD1	.	CARSTGGDQPQHF	TGTGCCAGATCGACAGGGGGCGATCAGCCCCAGCATTTT
TRBV7-9	TRBJ2-7	.	.	CASSLGMGGQGFYEQYF	TGTGCCAGCAGCTTAGGGATGGGGGGTCAGGGTTTCTACGAGCAGTACTTC
TRBV2	TRBJ2-1	TRBD2	.	CASTQETSGTEEQFF	TGTGCCAGCACTCAAGAGACTAGCGGGACAGAGGAGCAGTTCTTC
TRBV15	TRBJ2-1	TRBD2	.	CATSRVFLRGDNEQFF	TGTGCCACCAGCAGAGTTTTTTTGCGGGGGGACAATGAGCAGTTCTTC
TRBV2	TRBJ1-1	.	.	CASSVLSSAKNTEAFF	TGTGCCAGCAGTGTTTTGTCATCAGCGAAGAACACTGAAGCTTTCTTT
TRBV19	TRBJ1-4	TRBD1	once	CASRAAGGGEKLFF	TGTGCCAGTCGAGCGGCAGGGGGAGGTGAAAAACTGTTTTTT
TRBV2	TRBJ2-3	TRBD2	.	CASSETISGGGTDTQYF	TGTGCCAGCAGTGAAACGATTAGCGGGGGAGGCACAGATACGCAGTATTTT
TRBV4-1	TRBJ2-7	.	once	CASSQEGGLYEQYF	TGCGCCAGCAGCCAAGAGGGGGGTCTCTACGAGCAGTACTTC
TRBV30	TRBJ1-1	.	few	CAWNDMNTEAFF	TGTGCCTGGAACGACATGAACACTGAAGCTTTCTTT
TRBV7-7	TRBJ2-1	TRBD2	.	CASSLGLAWFNEQFF	TGTGCCAGCAGCCTCGGACTAGCGTGGTTTAATGAGCAGTTCTTC
TRBV5-1	TRBJ2-3	TRBD1	.	CASSPGQVTDTQYF	TGCGCCAGCAGTCCCGGACAGGTCACAGATACGCAGTATTTT
TRBV13	TRBJ2-7	TRBD2	.	CASSSRTSGSSVYEQYF	TGTGCCAGCAGCTCCCGGACTAGCGGGAGCTCTGTCTACGAGCAGTACTTC
TRBV5-1	TRBJ2-7	TRBD2	few	CASSFVAGGPYEQYF	TGCGCCAGCAGCTTCGTAGCGGGAGGGCCCTACGAGCAGTACTTC
TRBV6-5	TRBJ2-7	.	many	CASSLSGESDEQYF	TGTGCCAGCAGTCTGTCAGGGGAAAGTGACGAGCAGTACTTC
TRBV28	TRBJ1-2	TRBD1	.	CASYRGTDYGYTF	TGTGCCAGCTATCGCGGGACAGACTATGGCTACACCTTC
TRBV28	TRBJ2-5	TRBD2	.	CASTEAGEETQYF	TGTGCCAGCACCGAGGCGGGGGAAGAGACCCAGTACTTC
TRBV4-1	TRBJ1-2	TRBD1	.	CASSPRQGAADYGYTF	TGCGCCAGCAGCCCCCGACAGGGGGCGGCCGACTATGGCTACACCTTC
TRBV19	TRBJ1-1	TRBD1	.	CASNSGQGADTEAFF	TGTGCCAGTAATTCGGGACAGGGGGCGGACACTGAAGCTTTCTTT
TRBV5-1	TRBJ1-4	.	many	CASSFRAGEKLFF	TGCGCCAGCAGCTTCAGGGCAGGTGAAAAACTGTTTTTT
TRBV9	TRBJ2-5	TRBD2	.	CASSDPRLAGAETQYF	TGTGCCAGCAGCGACCCCCGGCTAGCGGGGGCAGAGACCCAGTACTTC